These 30 T cell receptor beta chains came from one sample sequenced in a study of cytomegalovirus exposure and HLA in healthy donors. PCR amplification relied on 60 Vbeta primers (plus 13 Jbeta primers). The protocol was immunoSEQ multiplex PCR, while the TCRdb copy is restricted to in-frame clones and leaves out a portion. The sample records a few hundred thousand clones, roughly 80% being singletons. What was sequenced was PBMCs. Receptors originate from a man aged 35-49 years in good health and CMV-seronegative.

The gene calls are TRBV2 and TRBJ2-3; tentative D call: TRBD2 (6 bases). This CDR3 comprises 15 residues. The ends were cut back, 3 bases at V and 0 bases at J, with 10 bases in the middle. Germline lookup yields CDR1 SNHLY and CDR2 FYNNEI. CDR3 residues: CASSDRRGSTDTQYF. CDR3 nucleotide sequence: TGTGCCAGCAGTGATCGGCGGGGAAGCACAGATACGCAGTATTTT.

This clone was counted only a few times. Other DNA sequences in the sample encode the same CDR3. V gene TRBV9 combines with J gene TRBJ2-5; the match to TRBD2 covers 7 bases. The germline CDR1 and CDR2 sequences are SGDLS and YYNGEE. The junction had 4 bases not matched to a gene; V was cut back by 0 bases and J by 2 bases. The CDR3 contains 15 residues. The CDR3 loop reads CASSVGPGGQETQYF. CDR3 DNA: TGTGCCAGCAGCGTAGGACCCGGGGGGCAAGAGACCCAGTACTTC.

As regards this clone: The junction shows a germline mismatch at one end, possibly a read error. The chain carries TRBV18 and TRBJ2-6; D unclear. CDR3 length equals 14 residues. Looked up from germline, CDR1 is KGHSH and CDR2 is LQKENI. CDR3 nucleotides: TGTGCCAGCGCACCCGGTCCTGGGGCCAACGTCCTGACTTTC. Its protein product is CASAPGPGANVLTF.

The rearrangement links TRBV6-1 to TRBJ2-2, with D perhaps matching TRBD2 (6 bases). Germline loops: CDR1 MNHNS, CDR2 SASEGT. This CDR3 contains 15 residues. Trimming took off 7 bases at V and 0 bases at J, with 12 bases between the two ends. DNA for the CDR3: TGTGCCAGCATCGGGGGACCAGCGAACACCGGGGAGCTGTTTTTT. Translating gives CASIGGPANTGELFF.

The gene calls are TRBV11-2 and TRBJ2-4; 9 positions match TRBD1. With 0 bases clipped from V and 15 bases from J, the junction kept 3 bases outside the gene matches. This CDR3 spans 12 amino acids. CDR1 is SGHAT, CDR2 FQNNGV, per germline. The CDR3 region has the DNA TGTGCCAGCAGCTTAGATTGGGACAGGGTGTACTTC. Its protein product is CASSLDWDRVYF.

The CDR3 loop is CAISDRRQDLGAEAFF. CDR3 nucleotide sequence: TGTGCCATCAGTGATAGGAGACAAGACCTGGGAGCTGAAGCTTTCTTT. The chain is built from TRBV10-3 and TRBJ1-1; D not certain. Germline CDR1 and CDR2: ENHRY and SYGVKD. The ends were cut back, 3 bases at V and 6 bases at J, with 20 bases in the middle. This CDR3 has 16 residues.

J is TRBJ1-4 and V is TRBV28; no definite D call. Trimming stripped 8 bases from V and 8 bases from J, with 12 bases between. Germline CDR1 is MDHEN and CDR2 is SYDVKM. The CDR3 has 12 amino acids. For the CDR3, the DNA is TGTGCCAGCGAGGAAGGTCGGGAAAAACTGTTTTTT. It yields the protein CASEEGREKLFF.

The genes are TRBV18 and TRBJ1-5; D is unclear. Germline-derived CDR1 and CDR2 are KGHSH and LQKENI. Trimming removed 0 bases from V and 1 base from J, with 7 bases in between. There are 15 residues in the CDR3. The CDR3, as DNA: TGTGCCAGCTCACCACCGGGCGCGAGCAATCAGCCCCAGCATTTT. This codes for CASSPPGASNQPQHF.

This clone has only a few counts. The gene calls are TRBV7-9 and TRBJ1-1, with D possibly being TRBD1 (5 bases). Germline CDR1 is SEHNR and CDR2 is FQNEAQ (reference sequence). CDR3 length: 16 residues. The V end lost 1 base, the J end lost 4 bases, and 16 bases lay between the germline ends. This chain's CDR3 is CASSLGPFRVGTEAFF. The CDR3 bases are TGTGCCAGCAGCTTAGGCCCATTCAGGGTTGGCACTGAAGCTTTCTTT.

V and J are TRBV2 and TRBJ2-7; 7 bases match TRBD2. Germline V gene data show CDR1 as SNHLY and CDR2 as FYNNEI. The CDR3 runs to 16 residues. V lost 1 base to trimming and J lost 2 bases; unmatched junction nucleotides: 8. The CDR3 DNA is TGTGCCAGCAGTGAAGGCTGGCTAGCGGCTACCTACGAGCAGTACTTC. Its protein is CASSEGWLAATYEQYF.

The chain joins TRBV27 to TRBJ2-3, with D possibly being TRBD1 (7 bases). Germline V gene sequence: CDR1 MNHEY, CDR2 SMNVEV (reference sequence). The V end lost 5 bases, the J end lost 0 bases, and 12 bases lay between the germline ends. This CDR3 contains 15 residues. CDR3 amino acids: CASSAGQFSTDTQYF. DNA for the CDR3: TGTGCCAGCAGTGCGGGACAGTTCAGCACAGATACGCAGTATTTT.

The V gene is TRBV27, the J gene TRBJ2-7; possibly TRBD1 for D (6 bases). Trimming cost V 5 bases and J 0 bases, with 14 bases left between them. The CDR3 spans 15 residues. Germline V CDR1 and CDR2: MNHEY, SMNVEV (reference sequence). CDR3: CASSKTGTLSYEQYF. The CDR3 DNA is TGTGCCAGCAGTAAAACAGGGACCCTCTCCTACGAGCAGTACTTC.

This clone was counted only a few times. V is TRBV14 and J is TRBJ1-1; possible D gene TRBD1, 5 bases. CDR1 is SGHDN, CDR2 FVKESK, per germline. The CDR3 extends over 15 amino acids. V lost 1 base and J 1 base, leaving 10 bases between the germline ends. This CDR3 reads CASSQGRGRNTEAFF. In DNA, the CDR3 is TGTGCCAGCAGCCAAGGGAGGGGACGGAACACTGAAGCTTTCTTT.

Remarks on this clone: The junction and the germline gene differ at one end; a read error may be behind it. The rearrangement uses TRBV4-1 and TRBJ2-7; D is possibly TRBD2 (5 bases). The germline CDR1 and CDR2 sequences are MGHRA and YSYEKL. This CDR3 contains 12 residues. CDR3 protein: CASSLDSYEQYF. The CDR3 DNA reads as TGTGCCAGCAGCCTGGACTCTTACGAGCAGTACTTC.

V is TRBV7-9 and J is TRBJ1-4, with D hard to call. In germline, CDR1 is SEHNR, CDR2 FQNEAQ (reference sequence). V was trimmed by 1 base and J by 8 bases, leaving 11 bases between them. The CDR3 has 14 residues. CDR3 loop: CASSLGHPVEKLFF. As DNA, the CDR3 is TGTGCCAGCAGCTTAGGCCACCCGGTGGAAAAACTGTTTTTT.

In this sample, this clone turned up a few times. The chain has TRBV7-9 and TRBJ2-7; 10 nucleotides line up with TRBD2. Trimming took 2 bases from V and 6 from J; bases not matched to a gene: 10. Germline V CDR1 and CDR2: SEHNR, FQNEAQ (reference sequence). CDR3 length: 16 residues. In DNA form, the CDR3 reads TGTGCCAGCAGCTTAAGATCTAGCGGGGGAGGTGCCGAGCAGTACTTC. Protein: CASSLRSSGGGAEQYF.

The chain employs TRBV14 and TRBJ2-2; weak D call: TRBD1 (5 bases). The CDR3 spans 15 residues. Germline-derived CDR1 and CDR2 are SGHDN and FVKESK. V was cut by 1 base and J by 0 bases, with 6 bases left in between. The CDR3 nucleotides read TGTGCCAGCAGCCAAGGCAGGGCGAACACCGGGGAGCTGTTTTTT. It codes for CASSQGRANTGELFF.

This clone was recorded only once. The chain employs TRBV7-3 and TRBJ2-6, with 7 positions matching TRBD1. In germline, CDR1 is SGHTA, CDR2 FQGTGA. This CDR3 contains 16 residues. V lost 4 bases and J lost 0; bases outside the gene matches: 3. The CDR3 spells CASSSSGGSGANVLTF. CDR3 DNA: TGTGCCAGCAGCTCCTCAGGGGGCTCTGGGGCCAACGTCCTGACTTTC.

The chain links TRBV11-2 to TRBJ2-7, with 8 bases fitting TRBD2. V lost 5 bases to trimming and J lost 5 bases; unmatched junction nucleotides: 5. The germline gives CDR1 SGHAT, CDR2 FQNNGV. The CDR3 sequence is 13 residues long. CDR3 region: CASSPRGGDEQYF. CDR3 nucleotides: TGTGCCAGCAGCCCCCGGGGGGGGGACGAGCAGTACTTC.

CDR3 nucleotides: TGCGCCAGCAGCCCTGCGGGGGCCACCGGGGAGCTGTTTTTT. Residues: CASSPAGATGELFF. This sequence joins TRBV5-1 and TRBJ2-2, with D possibly being TRBD2 (7 bases). Per germline, CDR1 SGHRS and CDR2 YFSETQ. Trimming left V 4 bases short and J 4 bases short, with 11 bases between. CDR3 length: 14 amino acids.

The CDR3 DNA follows: TGTGCCAGTACGGAGCGGGGGGCCCTTTACAATGAGCAGTTCTTC. Translation: CASTERGALYNEQFF. V gene TRBV19 combines with J gene TRBJ2-1; 9 bases agree with TRBD2. The germline V gene has CDR1 LNHDA and CDR2 SQIVND (reference sequence). V shed 7 bases, J shed 4 bases, and the junction held 8 bases outside the gene matches. This CDR3 comprises 15 residues.

The chain combines TRBV6-5 with TRBJ2-5; maybe TRBD2 (6 bases). CDR3 size: 14 residues. Germline CDR1 reads MNHEY; CDR2 reads SVGAGI. The V and J ends lost 5 bases and 4 bases respectively, with 14 bases between them. CDR3 loop: CASSRLGRIETQYF. The CDR3 region has the DNA TGTGCCAGCAGTCGCCTGGGGAGGATAGAGACCCAGTACTTC.

The J gene is TRBJ1-1, the V gene TRBV28; 7 bases align to TRBD1. V was pared by 2 bases and J by 6 bases, with 3 bases of the junction left unmatched. CDR1 is MDHEN and CDR2 is SYDVKM in the germline V gene. The CDR3 extends over 13 amino acids. CDR3 sequence (DNA): TGTGCCAGCAGTTTACAGGGGGTGGCTGAAGCTTTCTTT. This gives the protein CASSLQGVAEAFF.

The chain carries TRBV5-8 and TRBJ1-5; D is ambiguous. The CDR3 has 14 amino acids. Looked up from germline, CDR1 is SGHTS and CDR2 is YDEGEE. V was shortened by 2 bases and J by 3 bases, with 9 bases between the two germline ends. The CDR3 here is CASSFSGLNQPQHF. CDR3 DNA sequence: TGTGCCAGCAGCTTCAGTGGACTCAATCAGCCCCAGCATTTT.

The chain joins TRBV10-3 to TRBJ2-1, with 10 nucleotides matching TRBD2. This CDR3 is 16 amino acids long. V lost 3 bases, J lost 9 bases, and 11 bases stayed unmatched. From germline, CDR1 is ENHRY and CDR2 SYGVKD. The CDR3 is CAISDLAGAPSREQFF. The DNA for the CDR3 is TGTGCCATCAGTGACCTAGCGGGGGCCCCTTCGCGTGAGCAGTTCTTC.

The chain links TRBV7-8 to TRBJ2-7; 9 nucleotides agree with TRBD1. From germline, CDR1 is SGHVS and CDR2 FQNEAQ. V was pared by 5 bases and J by 0 bases, with 5 bases of the junction left unmatched. CDR3 size: 15 residues. The CDR3: CASSRGTGSSYEQYF. The CDR3 DNA reads TGTGCCAGCAGCCGCGGGACAGGGAGCTCCTACGAGCAGTACTTC.

V and J are TRBV19 and TRBJ2-7, with 9 bases that match TRBD1. CDR1 is LNHDA and CDR2 is SQIVND in the germline V gene (reference sequence). CDR3 length equals 15 residues. After removal of 4 bases from V and 7 bases from J, the junction contained 11 bases not matched to a gene. CDR3 amino acids: CASSTTGTGTGEQYF. In DNA, the CDR3 is TGTGCCAGTAGTACTACCGGGACAGGGACGGGGGAGCAGTACTTC.

V is TRBV29-1 and J is TRBJ1-1; TRBD1 is a possible D gene (5 bases). The V end lost 4 bases, the J end lost 3 bases, and 12 bases lay between the germline ends. The germline CDR1 and CDR2 sequences are SQVTM and ANQGSEA. This CDR3 has 13 amino acids. CDR3 nucleotides: TGCAGCGTTGCGGGCCAGGGCCACACTGAAGCTTTCTTT. Its protein is CSVAGQGHTEAFF.

This clone was counted a single time. CDR3 nucleotides: TGTGCCAGCTCGCAAGGACAGGGAGAGACCCAGTACTTC. Residues: CASSQGQGETQYF. The rearrangement links TRBV18 to TRBJ2-5; 8 bases match TRBD1. Germline V CDR1 and CDR2: KGHSH, LQKENI. CDR3 size: 13 residues. V shed 6 bases, J shed 4 bases, and the junction held 4 bases outside the gene matches.

The rearrangement joins TRBV19 to TRBJ1-1; possible D gene TRBD1, 6 bases. The CDR3 runs 14 residues. Trimming cost V 3 bases and J 11 bases, with 19 bases left between them. Germline V CDR1 and CDR2: LNHDA, SQIVND (reference sequence). The CDR3 DNA sequence: TGTGCCAGTAGTATCAGACAGGCACATCCCACGGCTTTCTTT. Amino acid sequence: CASSIRQAHPTAFF.